Presented here are 16 T cell receptor beta chains from one specimen sequenced in a study of identical twins. TCRdb ran MiXCR on the 5' RACE reads and lists one entry per CDR3 protein. This table has 500,000 or so distinct CDR3 sequences, around 14% appearing once. This sample also appeared in a second study, on yellow fever vaccine responses in identical twins.

Sequencing was performed on CD4+ T cells sorted from blood. These receptors were taken from a woman aged 18-29 years in good health.

The CDR3 spells CASSFLPLGEQFF. The CDR3 nucleotides read TGTGCCAGCAGTTTTCTCCCCCTTGGCGAGCAGTTCTTC. The rearrangement uses TRBV6-2 or TRBV6-3 and TRBJ2-1; D gene unclear. The CDR3 has 13 residues. V was pared by 4 bases and J by 10 bases, with 14 bases between. Per germline, CDR1 MNHEY and CDR2 SVGEGT.

This clonotype was counted only a few times. V and J are TRBV20-1 and TRBJ2-1, with unresolved D. Germline V CDR1 and CDR2: DFQATT, SNEGSKA (reference sequence). The CDR3 length is 13 residues. Between the trimmed V and J ends, which lost 1 base and 4 bases, there was a span of 8 bases. Here the CDR3 DNA reads TGCAGTGCTAGAGTTTCCATATACAATGAGCAGTTCTTC. Protein: CSARVSIYNEQFF.

The chain carries TRBV12-3 or TRBV12-4 and TRBJ2-7; maybe TRBD1 (6 bases). The length of the CDR3 is 14 residues. V lost 1 base and J lost 6, with 13 bases in between. In DNA form, the CDR3 reads TGTGCCAGCAGTTTAGGGGCCAGGGGTGCCGAGCAGTACTTC. Its translation is CASSLGARGAEQYF.

The J gene is TRBJ2-7, the V gene TRBV10-2, with 12 bases aligning to TRBD2. Losses at the gene ends were 6 bases for V and 7 bases for J; bases not matched to a gene: 16. The CDR3 sequence is 17 residues long. Per germline, CDR1 WSHSY and CDR2 SAAADI. As DNA, the CDR3 is TGCGCCAGCAGGCGACTAGCGGGAGTTTCGGGTAAAAGGGAGCAGTACTTC. The encoded protein is CASRRLAGVSGKREQYF.

V usage is TRBV20-1 and J usage is TRBJ2-7; TRBD1 is a possible D gene (5 bases). The CDR3 contains 12 residues. Germline V gene data show CDR1 as DFQATT and CDR2 as SNEGSKA (reference sequence). The V gene lost 5 bases and the J gene lost 2 bases, with 10 bases spanning the gap. CDR3 sequence reads: CSAVDRPYEQYF. The CDR3 DNA sequence: TGCAGTGCTGTCGACAGACCCTACGAGCAGTACTTC.

This clonotype was observed a handful of times. The chain uses TRBV7-9 and TRBJ1-2; D uncertain. V shed 5 bases and J shed 8 bases, with 15 bases lying between them. Germline V gives CDR1 SEHNR, CDR2 FQNEAQ (reference sequence). CDR3 length equals 13 residues. Written as DNA, the CDR3 is TGTGCCAGCAGCCCATCGGGTGGGCAGGGCTACACCTTC. It specifies CASSPSGGQGYTF.

This CDR3 is CASSLWAIGTSNTGELFF. The CDR3 bases are TGTGCCAGCAGTTTATGGGCTATCGGGACCTCGAACACCGGGGAGCTGTTTTTT. The gene calls are TRBV27 and TRBJ2-2, with D possibly being TRBD1 or TRBD2 (5 bases each). CDR3 length equals 18 residues. CDR1 and CDR2 from the germline V gene are MNHEY and SMNVEV (reference sequence). V lost 1 base, J lost 0 bases, and 15 bases lay in between.

A few counts support this clonotype. The chain couples TRBV3-1 to TRBJ2-7; 7 nucleotides line up with TRBD2. CDR1 and CDR2 (germline): LGHDT, YNNKEL (reference sequence). The CDR3 has 15 amino acids. J lost 0 bases, V lost 1 base, and 3 bases had no gene match. As DNA, the CDR3 is TGTGCCAGCAGCCAAGCTCCTAGCGGCTCCTACGAGCAGTACTTC. Its translation is CASSQAPSGSYEQYF.

This clonotype occurred a few times. This chain joins TRBV21-1 and TRBJ1-1. TRBV21-1 is a pseudogene. This CDR3 comprises 17 residues. The CDR3 region has the DNA TGTGCCAGCAGCTTTAGCGACAAGGTAATTAGGGCCCATGAAGCTTTCTTT. It specifies CASSFSDKVIRAHEAFF.

This clonotype was seen many times. The CDR3 loop reads CASRGQGGTGELFF. DNA for the CDR3: TGTGCCAGCAGGGGACAGGGAGGGACCGGGGAGCTGTTTTTT. The V call is TRBV12-3 or TRBV12-4, the J call TRBJ2-2, with TRBD1 identical over 9 bases. The CDR3 spans 14 residues. V lost 6 bases, J lost 5 bases, and 4 bases stayed unmatched.

This clonotype has a handful of counts. The J gene is TRBJ2-7, the V gene TRBV6-2 or TRBV6-3; D gene unclear. V was shortened by 9 bases and J by 0 bases, with 12 bases between the two germline ends. In germline, CDR1 is MNHEY, CDR2 SVGEGT. This CDR3 is 13 amino acids long. The CDR3, as DNA: TGTGCCAGTAAACGACGGAGCTCCTACGAGCAGTACTTC. It is translated as CASKRRSSYEQYF.

The chain employs TRBV5-1 and TRBJ2-2; TRBD2 is a possible D gene (9 bases). Per the germline V gene, CDR1 is SGHRS and CDR2 is YFSETQ. V shed 4 bases and J shed 4 bases, with 17 bases lying between them. There are 16 residues in the CDR3. In DNA, the CDR3 is TGCGCCAGCAGCGCGGGAGGGACAGGCCCCACCGGGGAGCTGTTTTTT. It translates to CASSAGGTGPTGELFF.

The J gene is TRBJ2-7, the V gene TRBV20-1; D call uncertain. The germline V gene encodes CDR1 DFQATT and CDR2 SNEGSKA (reference sequence). Trimming left V 3 bases short and J 3 bases short, with 9 bases between. This CDR3 comprises 12 residues. In DNA form, the CDR3 reads TGCAGTGCTAGTATCGTAAGCTACGAGCAGTACTTC. It yields the protein CSASIVSYEQYF.

J is TRBJ2-2 and V is TRBV11-3, with 7 bases matching TRBD2. Germline CDR1 and CDR2: SGHNT and YENEEA. V shed 5 bases, J shed 5 bases, and the junction held 11 bases outside the gene matches. The CDR3 totals 16 residues. The CDR3 reads CASSQRAGAGTGELFF. The CDR3 bases are TGTGCCAGCAGCCAAAGGGCGGGAGCGGGGACCGGGGAGCTGTTTTTT. The full variable domain, rest sourced from reference TRBV11-3 and TRBJ2-2, is EAGVVQSPRYKIIEKKQPVAFWCNPISGHNTLYWYLQNLGQGPELLIRYENEEAVDDSQLPKDRFSAERLKGVDSTLKIQPAELGDSAVYLCASSQRAGAGTGELFFGEGSRLTVL.

The chain has TRBV28 and TRBJ2-3; D may be TRBD1 or TRBD2 (6 bases each). V gave up 5 bases and J gave up 2 bases, with 14 bases separating them. CDR3 length: 15 residues. Germline assignment: CDR1 MDHEN and CDR2 SYDVKM. CDR3 sequence (DNA): TGTGCCAGCAGTGTTCCTAGGGGGGCCACAGATACGCAGTATTTT. Its protein is CASSVPRGATDTQYF. Drawing the rest from reference TRBV28 and TRBJ2-3, the complete variable domain is DVKVTQSSRYLVKRTGEKVFLECVQDMDHENMFWYRQDPGLGLRLIYFSYDVKMKEKGDIPEGYSVSREKKERFSLILESASTNQTSMYLCASSVPRGATDTQYFGPGTRLTVL.

This clonotype was observed a handful of times. This chain joins TRBV5-1 and TRBJ2-4; TRBD2 might be the D (6 bases). Germline-derived CDR1 and CDR2 are SGHRS and YFSETQ. The V gene lost 2 bases and the J gene lost 4 bases, with 13 bases spanning the gap. The CDR3 covers 15 residues. DNA for the CDR3: TGCGCCAGCAGCTTACCTGCCGGGACTAAAAACATTCAGTACTTC. Translation gives CASSLPAGTKNIQYF.